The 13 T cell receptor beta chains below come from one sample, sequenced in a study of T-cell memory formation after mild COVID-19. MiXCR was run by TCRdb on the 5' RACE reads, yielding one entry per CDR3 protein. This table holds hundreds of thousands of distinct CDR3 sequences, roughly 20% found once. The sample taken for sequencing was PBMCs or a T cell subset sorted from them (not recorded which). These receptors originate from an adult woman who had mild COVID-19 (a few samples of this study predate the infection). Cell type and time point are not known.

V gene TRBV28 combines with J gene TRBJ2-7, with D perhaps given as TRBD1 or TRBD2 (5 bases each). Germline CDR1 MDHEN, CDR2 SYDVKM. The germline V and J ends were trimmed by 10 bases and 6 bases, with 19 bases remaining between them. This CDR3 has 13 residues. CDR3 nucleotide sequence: TGTGCCATTCGGGACCCGACTATTTCCGAGCAGTACTTC. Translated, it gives CAIRDPTISEQYF.

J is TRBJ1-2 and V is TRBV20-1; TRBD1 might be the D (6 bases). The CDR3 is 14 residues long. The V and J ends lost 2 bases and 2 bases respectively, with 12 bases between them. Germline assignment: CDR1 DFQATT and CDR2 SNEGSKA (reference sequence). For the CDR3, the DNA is TGCAGTGCTAGAAGGGGGTCGGCAAACTATGGCTACACCTTC. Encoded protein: CSARRGSANYGYTF.

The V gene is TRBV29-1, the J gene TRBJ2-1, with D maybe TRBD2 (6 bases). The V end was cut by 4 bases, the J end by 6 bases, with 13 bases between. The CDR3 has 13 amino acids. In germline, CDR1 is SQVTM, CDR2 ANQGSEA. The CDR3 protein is CSVVDGSGNEQFF. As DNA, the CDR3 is TGCAGCGTTGTAGACGGGAGCGGCAATGAGCAGTTCTTC.

CDR3 nucleotides: TGTGCCAGCAGCCCGTCAGGGACCAGGTACGAGCAGTACTTC. As protein: CASSPSGTRYEQYF. This rearrangement joins TRBV7-3 to TRBJ2-7; either TRBD1 or TRBD2 may fit D (5 bases each). Germline V gene data show CDR1 as SGHTA and CDR2 as FQGTGA. The CDR3 runs to 14 residues. The V end was cut by 5 bases, the J end by 4 bases, with 15 bases between.

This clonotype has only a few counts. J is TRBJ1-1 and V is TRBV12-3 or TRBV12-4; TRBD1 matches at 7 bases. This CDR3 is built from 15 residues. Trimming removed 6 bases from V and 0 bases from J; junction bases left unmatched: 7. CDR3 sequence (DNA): TGTGCCAGCAGCCCCCAGGGGGACATGAACACTGAAGCTTTCTTT. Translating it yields CASSPQGDMNTEAFF.

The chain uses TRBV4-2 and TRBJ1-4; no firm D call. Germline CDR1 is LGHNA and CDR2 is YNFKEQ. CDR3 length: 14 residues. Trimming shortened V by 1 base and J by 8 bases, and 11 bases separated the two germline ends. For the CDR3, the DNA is TGTGCCAGCAGCCAAGGAGGCACGAGGGAAAAACTGTTTTTT. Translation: CASSQGGTREKLFF.

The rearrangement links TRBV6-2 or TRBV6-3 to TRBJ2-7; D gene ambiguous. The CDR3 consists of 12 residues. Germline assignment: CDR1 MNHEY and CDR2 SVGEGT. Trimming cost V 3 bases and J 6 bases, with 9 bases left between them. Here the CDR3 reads CASSYAVTEQYF. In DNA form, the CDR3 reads TGTGCCAGCAGTTATGCGGTGACCGAGCAGTACTTC.

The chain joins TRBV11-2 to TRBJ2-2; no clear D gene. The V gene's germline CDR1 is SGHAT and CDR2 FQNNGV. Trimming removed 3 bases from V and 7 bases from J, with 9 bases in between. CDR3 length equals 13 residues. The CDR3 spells CASSFGMDGELFF. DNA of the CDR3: TGTGCCAGCAGCTTTGGGATGGACGGGGAGCTGTTTTTT.

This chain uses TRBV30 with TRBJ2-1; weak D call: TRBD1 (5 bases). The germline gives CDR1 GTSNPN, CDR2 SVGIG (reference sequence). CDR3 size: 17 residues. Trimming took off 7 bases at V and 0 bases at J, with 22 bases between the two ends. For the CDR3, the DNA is TGTGCCTCTACCAGGGCCTACGGGTCTAGCTCCTACAATGAGCAGTTCTTC. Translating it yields CASTRAYGSSSYNEQFF.

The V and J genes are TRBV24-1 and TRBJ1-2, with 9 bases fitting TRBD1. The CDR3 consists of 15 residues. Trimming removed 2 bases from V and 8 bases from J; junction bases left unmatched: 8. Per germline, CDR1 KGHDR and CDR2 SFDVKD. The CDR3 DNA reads TGTGCCACCAGTGATTCAACAGGGGGCGCGGTCGGCTACACCTTC. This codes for CATSDSTGGAVGYTF.

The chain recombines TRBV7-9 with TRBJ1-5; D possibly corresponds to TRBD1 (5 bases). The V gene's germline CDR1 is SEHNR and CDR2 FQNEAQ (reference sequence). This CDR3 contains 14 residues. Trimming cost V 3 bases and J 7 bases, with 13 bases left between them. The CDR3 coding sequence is TGTGCCAGCAGCTTTGAATTTGGGGGACAGCCCCAGCATTTT. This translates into CASSFEFGGQPQHF. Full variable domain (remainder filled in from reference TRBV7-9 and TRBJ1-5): DTGVSQNPRHKITKRGQNVTFRCDPISEHNRLYWYRQTLGQGPEFLTYFQNEAQLEKSRLLSDRFSAERPKGSFSTLEIQRTEQGDSAMYLCASSFEFGGQPQHFGDGTRLSIL.

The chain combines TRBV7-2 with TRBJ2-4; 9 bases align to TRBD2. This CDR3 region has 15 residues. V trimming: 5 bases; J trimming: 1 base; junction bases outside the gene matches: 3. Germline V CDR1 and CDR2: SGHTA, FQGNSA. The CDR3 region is CASSPTSGAKNIQYF. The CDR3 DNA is TGTGCCAGCAGCCCCACTAGCGGGGCCAAAAACATTCAGTACTTC. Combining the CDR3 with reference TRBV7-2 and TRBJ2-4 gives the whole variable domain GAGVSQSPSNKVTEKGKDVELRCDPISGHTALYWYRQSLGQGLEFLIYFQGNSAPDKSGLPSDRFSAERTGGSVSTLTIQRTQQEDSAVYLCASSPTSGAKNIQYFGAGTRLSVL.

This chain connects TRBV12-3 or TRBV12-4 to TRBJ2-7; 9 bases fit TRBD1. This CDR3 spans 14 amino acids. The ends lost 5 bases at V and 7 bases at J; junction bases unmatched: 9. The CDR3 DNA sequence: TGTGCCAGCAGTCTTGGGACAGGGCCGGGGGAGCAGTACTTC. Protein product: CASSLGTGPGEQYF.